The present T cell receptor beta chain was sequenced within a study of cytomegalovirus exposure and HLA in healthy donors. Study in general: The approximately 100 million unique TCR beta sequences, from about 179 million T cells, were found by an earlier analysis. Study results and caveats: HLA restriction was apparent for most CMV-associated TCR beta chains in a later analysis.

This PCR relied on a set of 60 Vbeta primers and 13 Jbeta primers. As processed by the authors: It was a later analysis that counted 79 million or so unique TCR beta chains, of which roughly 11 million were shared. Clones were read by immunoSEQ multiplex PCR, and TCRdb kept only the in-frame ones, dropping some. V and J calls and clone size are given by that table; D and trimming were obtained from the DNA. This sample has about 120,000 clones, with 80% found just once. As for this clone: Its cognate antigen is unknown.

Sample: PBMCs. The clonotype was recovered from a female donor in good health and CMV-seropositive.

The CDR3 DNA reads TGTGCCAGCAGCCGGGGACAGGGAGTGAATAATTCACCCCTCCACTTT. Its translation: CASSRGQGVNNSPLHF. The chain uses TRBV5-6 and TRBJ1-6; 9 nucleotides line up with TRBD1. CDR1 is SGHDT, CDR2 YYEEEE, per germline. CDR3 length: 16 amino acids. V shed 4 bases and J 5 bases; nucleotides not matched to a gene: 7.